Included here is one TCR beta chain sequence, with context. What it binds is not known. This record belongs to a study of a mutant IDH1 vaccine in newly diagnosed glioma. As for the study in general: Investigators started vaccination 4-6 weeks after radiotherapy alone, or with temozolomide cycles. Weeks 35 and 47 hosted visits V12 and V13, respectively.

The CDR3 sequence is 15 residues long. Trimming cost V 0 bases and J 4 bases, with 13 bases left between them. Germline V gene lookup returns CDR1 SGDLS and CDR2 YYNGEE. Study results and limitations: Vaccine-induced immune responses were detected in roughly 92% of patients.

TCRdb's table, derived via immunoSEQ multiplex PCR, lists solely in-frame clones and lacks some. The sample comprises roughly 52,000 clones, 84% of which are singletons, and around 4.1% rests with the top ten. Time point: week 35, safety follow-up. In every dose of vaccine, 300 ug of mutant IDH1 20-mer peptide was given alongside topical imiquimod. This sequence originates from a woman aged 18 to 35 with glioma. The chain links TRBV9 to TRBJ1-2, with D perhaps TRBD1 (5 bases). Here the sequenced sample was PBMCs, taken from a glioma patient whose treatment included an IDH1 peptide vaccine. The CDR3 DNA sequence: TGTGCCAGCAGCGTAGATATAGGGACCGTCTATGGCTACACCTTC. Translating it yields CASSVDIGTVYGYTF.